The T cell receptor beta chain under discussion was sequenced for a study of CD8+ T cells in alopecia areata. Study-wide results and caveats: One nonresponder leaves baseline CD8+ expansion's link to response uncertain. Resident alphabeta T cells of normal skin are also sequenced in scalp samples.

With regard to this clone: Its antigen is currently unknown.

Isolated RNA was reverse transcribed into cDNA used as the sequencing template. Generated by immunoSEQ multiplex PCR, the TCRdb table keeps only in-frame clones and is missing some. The data show 200,000 to 250,000 clones, less than 65% seen once. Specified treatment: oral pan-JAK inhibitor, 5-10 mg twice daily. V lost 6 bases and J lost 6, with 12 bases in between. This CDR3 has 11 amino acids. The germline CDR1 and CDR2 sequences are DFQATT and SNEGSKA (reference sequence). V gene TRBV20-1 combines with J gene TRBJ2-7, with no clear D. The clonotype comes from a human donor with alopecia areata. The sample consisted of CD4+ T cells sorted from blood, taken at week 4, from a patient treated with tofacitinib. The CDR3 loop is CSAGTWGEQYF. DNA of the CDR3: TGCAGTGCGGGCACTTGGGGCGAGCAGTACTTC.